This T cell receptor beta chain came from a study of early T cells in non-severe SARS-CoV-2 infection. About the study: It was bulk RNA from unsorted whole blood that was sequenced, and the chains were unpaired.

V lost 5 bases and J lost 2, with 13 bases in between. The CDR3 consists of 14 residues. Germline V gene data show CDR1 as SNHLY and CDR2 as FYNNEI. This clonotype was seen more than once but under ten times. Individual cDNA molecules were tagged with unique molecular identifiers. TCRdb redid the calling of the 5' RACE reads with MiXCR, one entry per CDR3 protein. Altogether roughly 27,000 distinct CDR3 sequences are present, about 8.6% being singletons, with the ten largest covering 12% to 15%. The source of this sequence is an adult who was a healthcare worker with PCR-confirmed SARS-CoV-2 infection or an uninfected control (not recorded which). Sequencing used whole blood. V and J are TRBV2 and TRBJ2-7, with D perhaps matching TRBD1 (5 bases). Written as DNA, the CDR3 is TGTGCCAGCAGTCGACCAGACAGAACCTACGAGCAGTACTTC. Protein product: CASSRPDRTYEQYF.